The T cell receptor (beta chain) under discussion was sequenced for a study of T cells after yellow fever vaccination. Background on the study: Any fraction with a low cell number was prepared using SMART-Seq v4 Ultra Low Input. Regarding the study as a whole: Detected again after the booster were most primary-vaccination clones, at 95% to 96% CD4 and about 90% CD8.

Between the trimmed V and J ends, which lost 2 bases and 2 bases, there was a span of 10 bases. CDR3 length: 15 amino acids. Per germline, CDR1 MNHEY and CDR2 SVGAGI. The sample holds a few counts of this clonotype. Its matching antigen is unknown. TCRdb processed the 5' RACE reads anew with MiXCR; each CDR3 protein has one entry. The data show 450,000 to 600,000 distinct CDR3 sequences, about 17% seen once. This TCR derives from a man younger than 35 who received the YFV17D yellow fever vaccine. The chain recombines TRBV6-5 with TRBJ1-5; the D gene is possibly TRBD1 (5 bases). Source: PBMCs, taken about 5 days after the first yellow fever vaccination. Here the CDR3 reads CASSYRGSRNQPQHF. DNA of the CDR3: TGTGCCAGCAGTTACAGGGGATCCCGCAATCAGCCCCAGCATTTT.